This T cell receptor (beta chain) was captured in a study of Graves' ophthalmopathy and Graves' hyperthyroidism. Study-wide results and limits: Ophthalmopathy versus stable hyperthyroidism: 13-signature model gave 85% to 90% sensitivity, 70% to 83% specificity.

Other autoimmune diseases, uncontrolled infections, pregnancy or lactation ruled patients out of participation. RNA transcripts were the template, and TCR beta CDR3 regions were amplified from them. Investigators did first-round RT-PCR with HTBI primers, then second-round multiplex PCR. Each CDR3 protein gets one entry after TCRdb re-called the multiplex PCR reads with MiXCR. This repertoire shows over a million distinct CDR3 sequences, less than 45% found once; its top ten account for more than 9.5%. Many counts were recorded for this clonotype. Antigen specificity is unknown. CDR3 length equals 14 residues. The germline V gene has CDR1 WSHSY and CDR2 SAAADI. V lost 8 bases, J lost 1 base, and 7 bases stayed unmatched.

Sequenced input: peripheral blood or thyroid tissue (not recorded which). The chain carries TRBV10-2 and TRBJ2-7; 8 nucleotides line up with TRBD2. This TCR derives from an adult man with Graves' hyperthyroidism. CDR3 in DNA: TGCGCCAGCCGGGAGCGGGGGCAGTCCTACGAGCAGTACTTC. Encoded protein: CASRERGQSYEQYF.